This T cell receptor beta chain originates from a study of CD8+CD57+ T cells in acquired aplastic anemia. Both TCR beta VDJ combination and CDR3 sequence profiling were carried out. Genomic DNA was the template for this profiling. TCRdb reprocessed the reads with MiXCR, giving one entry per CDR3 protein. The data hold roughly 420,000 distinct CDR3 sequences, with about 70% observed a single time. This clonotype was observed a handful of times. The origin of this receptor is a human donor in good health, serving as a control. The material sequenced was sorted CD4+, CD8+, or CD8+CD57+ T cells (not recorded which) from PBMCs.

The CDR3 DNA reads as TGTGCCAACTACCTGACAGGGGAGGGCTACACCTTC. Translated, it gives CANYLTGEGYTF. The chain links TRBV10-3 to TRBJ1-2; TRBD1 agrees at 8 bases. With V trimmed by 10 bases and J by 8 bases, 9 bases remained unmatched. This CDR3 is 12 amino acids long. Germline CDR1 and CDR2: ENHRY and SYGVKD.